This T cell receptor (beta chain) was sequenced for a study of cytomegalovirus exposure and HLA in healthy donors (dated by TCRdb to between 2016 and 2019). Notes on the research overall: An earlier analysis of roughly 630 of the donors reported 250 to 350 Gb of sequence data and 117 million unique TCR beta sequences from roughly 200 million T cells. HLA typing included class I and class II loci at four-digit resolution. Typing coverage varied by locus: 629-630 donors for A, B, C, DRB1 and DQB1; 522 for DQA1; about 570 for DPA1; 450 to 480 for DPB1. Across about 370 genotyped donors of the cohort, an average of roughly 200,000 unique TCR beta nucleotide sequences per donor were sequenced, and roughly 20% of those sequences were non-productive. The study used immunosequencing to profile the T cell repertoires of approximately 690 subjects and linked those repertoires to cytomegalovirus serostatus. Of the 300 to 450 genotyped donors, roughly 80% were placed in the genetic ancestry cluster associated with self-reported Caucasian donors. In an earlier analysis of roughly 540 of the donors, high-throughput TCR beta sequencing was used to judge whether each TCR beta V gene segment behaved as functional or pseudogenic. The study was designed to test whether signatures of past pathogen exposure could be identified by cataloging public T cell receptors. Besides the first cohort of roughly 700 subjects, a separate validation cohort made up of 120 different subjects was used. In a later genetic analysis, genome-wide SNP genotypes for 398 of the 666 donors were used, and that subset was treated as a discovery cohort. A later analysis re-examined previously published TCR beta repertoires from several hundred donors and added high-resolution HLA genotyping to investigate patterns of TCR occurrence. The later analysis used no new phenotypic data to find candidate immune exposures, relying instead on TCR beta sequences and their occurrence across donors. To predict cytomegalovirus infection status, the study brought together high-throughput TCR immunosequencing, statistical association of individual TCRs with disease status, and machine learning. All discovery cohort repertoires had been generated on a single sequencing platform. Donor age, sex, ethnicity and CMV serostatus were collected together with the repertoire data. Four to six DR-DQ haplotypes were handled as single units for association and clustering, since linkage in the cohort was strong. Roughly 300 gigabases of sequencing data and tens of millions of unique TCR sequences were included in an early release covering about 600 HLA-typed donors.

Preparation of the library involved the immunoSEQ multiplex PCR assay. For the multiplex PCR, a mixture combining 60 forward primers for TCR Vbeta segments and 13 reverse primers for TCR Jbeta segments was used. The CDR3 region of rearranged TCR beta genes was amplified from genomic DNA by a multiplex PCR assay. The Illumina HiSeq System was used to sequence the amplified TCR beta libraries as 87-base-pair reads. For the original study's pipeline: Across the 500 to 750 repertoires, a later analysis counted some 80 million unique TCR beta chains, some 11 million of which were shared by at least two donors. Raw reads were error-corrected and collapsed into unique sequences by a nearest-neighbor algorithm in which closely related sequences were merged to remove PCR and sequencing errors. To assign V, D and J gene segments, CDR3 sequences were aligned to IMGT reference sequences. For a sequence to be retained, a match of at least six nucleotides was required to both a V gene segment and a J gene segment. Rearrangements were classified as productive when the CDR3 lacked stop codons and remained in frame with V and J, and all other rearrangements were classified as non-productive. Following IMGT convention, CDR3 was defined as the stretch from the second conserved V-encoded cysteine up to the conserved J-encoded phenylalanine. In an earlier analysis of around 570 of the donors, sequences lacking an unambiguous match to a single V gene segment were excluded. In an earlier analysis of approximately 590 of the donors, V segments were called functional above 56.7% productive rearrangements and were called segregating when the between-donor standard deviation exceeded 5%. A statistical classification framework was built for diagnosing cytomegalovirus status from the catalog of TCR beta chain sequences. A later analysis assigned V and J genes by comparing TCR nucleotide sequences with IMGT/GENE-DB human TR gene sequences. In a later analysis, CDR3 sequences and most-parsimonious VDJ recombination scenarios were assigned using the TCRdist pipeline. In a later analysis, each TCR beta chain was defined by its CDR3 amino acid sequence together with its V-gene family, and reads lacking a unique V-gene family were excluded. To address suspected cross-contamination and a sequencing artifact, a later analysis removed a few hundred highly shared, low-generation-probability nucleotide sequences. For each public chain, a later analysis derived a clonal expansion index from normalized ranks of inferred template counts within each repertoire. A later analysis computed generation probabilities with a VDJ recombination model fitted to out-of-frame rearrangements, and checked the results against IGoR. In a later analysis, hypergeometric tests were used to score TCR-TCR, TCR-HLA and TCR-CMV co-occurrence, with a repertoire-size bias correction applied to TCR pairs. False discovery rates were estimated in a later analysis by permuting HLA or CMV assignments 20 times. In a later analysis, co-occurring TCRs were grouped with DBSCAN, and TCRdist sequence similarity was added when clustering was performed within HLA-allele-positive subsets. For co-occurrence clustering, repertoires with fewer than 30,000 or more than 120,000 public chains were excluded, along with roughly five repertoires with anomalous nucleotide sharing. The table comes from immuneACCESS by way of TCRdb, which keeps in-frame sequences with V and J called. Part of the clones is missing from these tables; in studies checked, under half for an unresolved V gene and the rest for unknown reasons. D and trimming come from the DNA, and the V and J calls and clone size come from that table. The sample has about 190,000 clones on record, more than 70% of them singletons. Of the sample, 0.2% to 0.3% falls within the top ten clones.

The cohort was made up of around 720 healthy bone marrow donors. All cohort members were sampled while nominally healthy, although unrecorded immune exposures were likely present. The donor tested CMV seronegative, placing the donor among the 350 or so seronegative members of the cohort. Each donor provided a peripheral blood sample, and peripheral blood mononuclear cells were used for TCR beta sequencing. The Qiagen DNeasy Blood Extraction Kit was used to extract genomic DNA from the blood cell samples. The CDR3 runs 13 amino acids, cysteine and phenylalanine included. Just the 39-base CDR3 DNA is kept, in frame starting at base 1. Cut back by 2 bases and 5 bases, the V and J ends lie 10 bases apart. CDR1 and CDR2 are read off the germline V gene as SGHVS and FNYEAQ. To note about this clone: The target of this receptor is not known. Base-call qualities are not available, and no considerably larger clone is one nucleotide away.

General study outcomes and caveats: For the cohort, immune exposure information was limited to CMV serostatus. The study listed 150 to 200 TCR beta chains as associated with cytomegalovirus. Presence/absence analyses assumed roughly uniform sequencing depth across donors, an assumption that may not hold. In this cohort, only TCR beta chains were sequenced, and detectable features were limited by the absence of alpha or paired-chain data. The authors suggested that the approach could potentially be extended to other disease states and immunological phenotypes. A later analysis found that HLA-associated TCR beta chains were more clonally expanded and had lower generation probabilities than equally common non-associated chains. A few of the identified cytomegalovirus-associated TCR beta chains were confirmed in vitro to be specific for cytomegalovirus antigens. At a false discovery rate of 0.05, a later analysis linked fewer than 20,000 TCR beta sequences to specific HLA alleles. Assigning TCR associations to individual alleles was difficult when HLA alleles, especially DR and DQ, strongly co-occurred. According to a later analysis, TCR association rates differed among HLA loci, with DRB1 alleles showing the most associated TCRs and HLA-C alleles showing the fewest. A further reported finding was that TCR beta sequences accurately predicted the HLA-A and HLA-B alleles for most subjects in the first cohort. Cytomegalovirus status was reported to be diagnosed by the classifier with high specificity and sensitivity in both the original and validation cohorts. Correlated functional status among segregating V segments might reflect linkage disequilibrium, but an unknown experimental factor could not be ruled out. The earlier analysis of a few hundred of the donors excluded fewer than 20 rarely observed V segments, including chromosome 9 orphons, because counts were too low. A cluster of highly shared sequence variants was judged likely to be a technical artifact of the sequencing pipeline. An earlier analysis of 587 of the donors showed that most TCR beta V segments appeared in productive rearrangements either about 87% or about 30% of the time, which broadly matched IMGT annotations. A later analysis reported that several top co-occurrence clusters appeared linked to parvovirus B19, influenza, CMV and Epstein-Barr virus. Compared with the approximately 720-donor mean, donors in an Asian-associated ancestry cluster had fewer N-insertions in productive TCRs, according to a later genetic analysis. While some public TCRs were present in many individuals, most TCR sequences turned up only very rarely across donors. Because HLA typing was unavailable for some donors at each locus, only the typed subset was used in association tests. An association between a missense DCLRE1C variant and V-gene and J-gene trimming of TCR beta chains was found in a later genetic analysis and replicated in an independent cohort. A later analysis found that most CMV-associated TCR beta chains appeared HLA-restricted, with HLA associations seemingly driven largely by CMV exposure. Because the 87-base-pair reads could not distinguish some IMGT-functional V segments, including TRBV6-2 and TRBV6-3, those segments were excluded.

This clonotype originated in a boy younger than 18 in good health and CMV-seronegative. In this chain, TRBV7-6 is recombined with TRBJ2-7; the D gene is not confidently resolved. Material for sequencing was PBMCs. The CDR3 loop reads CASSLNPRNEQYF. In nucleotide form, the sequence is TGTGCCAGCAGCTTAAATCCTAGGAACGAGCAGTACTTC.